The rows below give T cell receptor beta chains drawn from one sample of a study of OX40 agonist ivuxolimab in advanced cancers. Libraries were prepared by immunoSEQ multiplex PCR; TCRdb keeps only in-frame clonotypes and omits some of them. The profile shows 69,000 or so clones, around 80% of them singletons. The sample here was CD4+ or CD8+ T cells sorted from blood, taken in a trial of the OX40 agonist ivuxolimab. The receptor set was obtained from an adult with an advanced solid tumor such as melanoma, head and neck, liver or kidney cancer. CDR3s leave out the opening cysteine and the closing phenylalanine or tryptophan.

CDR3aa,v_gene,j_gene
ATLSRDAYEQY,TRBV6-1,TRBJ2-7
ASTPRRFTDTQY,TRBV19,TRBJ2-3
ASSDRGRSTDTQY,TRBV5-1,TRBJ2-3
ASSPLSTTFYEQY,TRBV18,TRBJ2-7
ASSSSQGRTEAF,TRBV7-2,TRBJ1-1
ASSRPGLRSHTDTQY,TRBV28,TRBJ2-3
ASSFYGANVLT,TRBV7-2,TRBJ2-6
ASTLGGVDTEAF,TRBV5-1,TRBJ1-1
ASSSLERAQH,TRBV28,TRBJ1-5
ASSRTAWDEQF,TRBV7-9,TRBJ2-1
ASSPGGNQPQH,TRBV28,TRBJ1-5
ASSADKNIQY,TRBV2,TRBJ2-4
ASRSLRVLSGNTIY,TRBV28,TRBJ1-3
ASSLRGGPYNEQF,TRBV7-9,TRBJ2-1
ASSESPGDWVSGANVLT,TRBV9,TRBJ2-6
ASSTGEKLF,TRBV28,TRBJ1-4
ASSQTNPGQNYYGYT,TRBV4-1,TRBJ1-2
ASSRDRENEQF,TRBV18,TRBJ2-1
ASSGKEASSSEQY,TRBV5-4,TRBJ2-7
ASSIDRGDTDTQY,TRBV5-1,TRBJ2-3
ASSGTSGRAETQY,TRBV9,TRBJ2-5
ASKFATSPWEQY,TRBV6-6,TRBJ2-7
ASSKDVPNLY,TRBV6-6,TRBJ2-5
AISECQAGGACGYT,TRBV10-3,TRBJ1-2
ASTPGGSGEKTQY,TRBV28,TRBJ2-5
ASSLGGGYQETQY,TRBV7-7,TRBJ2-5
ASRGFGQVDTHNEQF,TRBV2,TRBJ2-1
ASSFVGRESEAF,TRBV14,TRBJ1-1
ASSNSGGTGFYT,TRBV28,TRBJ1-2
ASSEAVASTDTQY,TRBV6-1,TRBJ2-3
ATSRDRLGTGELF,TRBV15,TRBJ2-2